The rows below give T cell receptor beta chains drawn from one sample of a study of blood T cell repertoires in COVID-19. Generated by immunoSEQ multiplex PCR, the TCRdb table keeps only in-frame clones and is missing some. The repertoire consists of more than 140,000 clones, with 84% occurring once and the leading ten covering roughly 7.9%. The sequenced sample was peripheral blood. The receptors were sampled from a woman in her 50s in a cohort sampled during active or convalescent COVID-19. The CDR3 runs from the conserved cysteine through the conserved F or W. Fields, in order: D gene, clone size, J gene, V gene, CDR3 protein, CDR3 DNA. D genes are given only for firm matches. Only some rows state a clone size, as once, few, many or a class for expanded clones.

D gene: NA; clone size: few; J gene: TRBJ2-1; V gene: TRBV19; CDR3 protein: CASSTGGLYNEQFF; CDR3 DNA: TGTGCCAGTAGTACCGGAGGGTTGTACAATGAGCAGTTCTTC
D gene: NA; clone size: NA; J gene: TRBJ1-4; V gene: TRBV19; CDR3 protein: CASHGFTNEKLFF; CDR3 DNA: TGTGCCAGCCACGGTTTTACTAATGAAAAACTGTTTTTT
D gene: TRBD1; clone size: NA; J gene: TRBJ1-2; V gene: TRBV5-4; CDR3 protein: CAFAQGDRAYGYTF; CDR3 DNA: TGTGCCTTTGCTCAGGGGGACAGGGCCTATGGCTACACCTTC
D gene: NA; clone size: NA; J gene: TRBJ1-6; V gene: TRBV3-1/TRBV3-2; CDR3 protein: CASSPGQFKSPLHF; CDR3 DNA: TGTGCCAGCAGCCCCGGACAGTTTAAGTCACCCCTCCACTTT
D gene: NA; clone size: NA; J gene: TRBJ2-1; V gene: TRBV6-5; CDR3 protein: CASSYGGSSYNEQFF; CDR3 DNA: TGTGCCAGCAGTTACGGGGGGAGCTCCTACAATGAGCAGTTCTTC
D gene: NA; clone size: NA; J gene: TRBJ1-1; V gene: TRBV28; CDR3 protein: CASSLFGAVEAFF; CDR3 DNA: TGTGCCAGCAGTTTATTTGGGGCAGTTGAAGCTTTCTTT
D gene: NA; clone size: NA; J gene: TRBJ1-1; V gene: TRBV14; CDR3 protein: CASIRNAGLNTEAFF; CDR3 DNA: TGTGCCAGCATCCGAAATGCAGGCTTGAACACTGAAGCTTTCTTT
D gene: TRBD2; clone size: few; J gene: TRBJ2-2; V gene: TRBV24-1; CDR3 protein: CATSQMGGSLPGELFF; CDR3 DNA: TGTGCCACCAGCCAGATGGGAGGGTCTCTCCCCGGGGAGCTGTTTTTT
D gene: TRBD1; clone size: NA; J gene: TRBJ2-7; V gene: TRBV5-6; CDR3 protein: CASSWGQGSYEQYF; CDR3 DNA: TGTGCCAGCAGCTGGGGACAGGGTTCCTACGAGCAGTACTTC
D gene: NA; clone size: NA; J gene: TRBJ1-1; V gene: TRBV19; CDR3 protein: CASSIGRGGTEAFF; CDR3 DNA: TGTGCCAGTAGTATCGGGAGGGGGGGGACTGAAGCTTTCTTT
D gene: NA; clone size: NA; J gene: TRBJ1-4; V gene: TRBV19; CDR3 protein: CASSLLQGKTNEKLFF; CDR3 DNA: TGTGCCAGTAGTCTATTACAGGGAAAAACTAATGAAAAACTGTTTTTT
D gene: TRBD1; clone size: NA; J gene: TRBJ1-2; V gene: TRBV19; CDR3 protein: CASETGGADYGYTF; CDR3 DNA: TGTGCCAGTGAGACAGGGGGCGCGGACTATGGCTACACCTTC
D gene: TRBD1; clone size: NA; J gene: TRBJ2-2; V gene: TRBV3-1/TRBV3-2; CDR3 protein: CASSRQGAGGELFF; CDR3 DNA: TGTGCCAGCAGTCGACAGGGGGCGGGCGGGGAGCTGTTTTTT
D gene: TRBD2; clone size: few; J gene: TRBJ2-1; V gene: TRBV7-9; CDR3 protein: CASSLLDTSGGADEQFF; CDR3 DNA: TGTGCCAGCAGCTTACTGGATACTAGCGGGGGGGCGGATGAGCAGTTCTTC
D gene: TRBD1; clone size: NA; J gene: TRBJ1-1; V gene: TRBV18; CDR3 protein: CASSPRTGIDNTEAFF; CDR3 DNA: TGTGCCAGCTCACCCAGGACAGGGATCGATAACACTGAAGCTTTCTTT
D gene: TRBD2; clone size: few; J gene: TRBJ2-5; V gene: TRBV14; CDR3 protein: CASSSGSLAGGQETQYF; CDR3 DNA: TGTGCCAGCAGCTCTGGGTCCCTAGCGGGGGGGCAAGAGACCCAGTACTTC
D gene: NA; clone size: NA; J gene: TRBJ1-3; V gene: TRBV7-9; CDR3 protein: CASSTTDRYSGNTIYF; CDR3 DNA: TGTGCCAGCAGCACCACAGACAGGTACTCTGGAAACACCATATATTTT
D gene: NA; clone size: NA; J gene: TRBJ1-2; V gene: TRBV19; CDR3 protein: CASSTGDRYYGYTF; CDR3 DNA: TGTGCCAGTAGTACAGGGGACCGGTACTATGGCTACACCTTC
D gene: TRBD2; clone size: NA; J gene: TRBJ2-5; V gene: TRBV5-1; CDR3 protein: CASSKLAGGPGETQYF; CDR3 DNA: TGCGCCAGCAGCAAGCTAGCGGGGGGGCCGGGGGAGACCCAGTACTTC
D gene: NA; clone size: NA; J gene: TRBJ2-4; V gene: TRBV7-9; CDR3 protein: CASSFELAKNIQYF; CDR3 DNA: TGTGCCAGCAGCTTTGAACTAGCCAAAAACATTCAGTACTTC
D gene: NA; clone size: once; J gene: TRBJ2-2; V gene: TRBV4-2; CDR3 protein: CASSLLKRPSDRELFF; CDR3 DNA: TGTGCCAGCAGCCTCCTTAAAAGACCGAGCGACCGGGAGCTGTTTTTT
D gene: NA; clone size: NA; J gene: TRBJ1-5; V gene: TRBV6-1; CDR3 protein: CASSEGAGVGNQPQHF; CDR3 DNA: TGTGCCAGCAGTGAAGGAGCAGGGGTCGGGAATCAGCCCCAGCATTTT
D gene: NA; clone size: NA; J gene: TRBJ1-2; V gene: TRBV3-1/TRBV3-2; CDR3 protein: CASSHSSARKFSSF; CDR3 DNA: TGTGCCAGCAGCCATAGCAGCGCCCGTAAATTCTCCTCCTTC
D gene: NA; clone size: NA; J gene: TRBJ1-5; V gene: TRBV4-1; CDR3 protein: CASSQLQGDNQPQHF; CDR3 DNA: TGCGCCAGCAGCCAATTACAGGGCGACAATCAGCCCCAGCATTTT
D gene: TRBD1; clone size: NA; J gene: TRBJ1-6; V gene: TRBV5-6; CDR3 protein: CASSGSTGVNSPLHF; CDR3 DNA: TGTGCCAGCAGCGGATCTACAGGGGTTAATTCACCCCTCCACTTT
D gene: NA; clone size: many; J gene: TRBJ2-3; V gene: TRBV7-9; CDR3 protein: CASSLLTVSSTDTQYF; CDR3 DNA: TGTGCCAGCAGCTTACTGACAGTCTCTAGCACAGATACGCAGTATTTT
D gene: TRBD2; clone size: NA; J gene: TRBJ2-7; V gene: TRBV3-1/TRBV3-2; CDR3 protein: CASSPGGLVSYEQYF; CDR3 DNA: TGTGCCAGCAGCCCCGGCGGACTAGTCTCCTACGAGCAGTACTTC